A selection of T cell receptor beta chains follows, all from one sample in a study of T cell changes during pregnancy in multiple sclerosis. Sequenced by immunoSEQ multiplex PCR; TCRdb stores in-frame clones only, minus some. The profile shows roughly 93,000 clones, 85% to 95% of them singletons. Specimen: peripheral blood, collected in the first trimester of pregnancy. These receptors all stem from a female donor in good health, enrolled as a control in a pregnancy study. Both conserved end residues are part of each CDR3. A D gene is named only where the DNA matches it firmly. Clone size is given for some rows only: seen once, a few or many times, or a class if the clone is expanded.

TRBD1	14	.	TRBV19	TRBJ2-7	TGTGCCAGTACACCGGGGACAGCCTCCTACGAGCAGTACTTC	CASTPGTASYEQYF
.	15	once	TRBV6-1	TRBJ1-3	TGTGCCAGCAGTCAACCAGGCGGGGTTGGAAACACCATATATTTT	CASSQPGGVGNTIYF
TRBD1	14	once	TRBV18	TRBJ1-5	TGTGCCAGCTCACCCTTGGACAGGGAACAGCCCCAGCATTTT	CASSPLDREQPQHF
.	13	.	TRBV29-1	TRBJ1-2	TGCAGCGTCGAGCGGGGCGATGAGTATGGCTACACCTTC	CSVERGDEYGYTF
TRBD1	17	.	TRBV2	TRBJ2-7	TGTGCCAGCATCCCAAATCCAAGTCTCGGGACAGGGTACGAGCAGTACTTC	CASIPNPSLGTGYEQYF
.	14	.	TRBV6-5	TRBJ1-6	TGTGCCAGCAGTTACGGGGGGGTCGTTTCACCCCTCCACTTT	CASSYGGVVSPLHF
TRBD1	15	.	TRBV15	TRBJ1-3	TGTGCCACCAGCCTACAGGGGTTCTCTGGAAACACCATATATTTT	CATSLQGFSGNTIYF
TRBD1	17	.	TRBV19	TRBJ1-5	TGTGCCAGTATGTTCCGTTTGGGGACAGGGAGCAATCAGCCCCAGCATTTT	CASMFRLGTGSNQPQHF
TRBD1	15	.	TRBV5-1	TRBJ2-7	TGCGCCAGCAGCAGATCGGGACAGGGAGCCTACGAGCAGTACTTC	CASSRSGQGAYEQYF
.	14	.	TRBV11-1	TRBJ2-5	TGTGCCAGCAGCTTAGCGGGAGGCCAAGAGACCCAGTACTTC	CASSLAGGQETQYF
TRBD2	14	.	TRBV7-3	TRBJ2-1	TGTGCCAGCAGTCTCGCTAGCGGCGATCATGAGCAGTTCTTC	CASSLASGDHEQFF
TRBD1	12	.	TRBV6-5	TRBJ2-5	TGTGCCAGCAGAGGGGGCAGAGAGACCCAGTACTTC	CASRGGRETQYF
TRBD1	16	.	TRBV11-3	TRBJ2-3	TGTGCCAGCAGCCAAGCCGGGACAGGGGCCAGGAATACGCAGTATTTT	CASSQAGTGARNTQYF
.	12	.	TRBV29-1	TRBJ2-7	TGCAGCGTTGGAAGGGGGGGCCGCGAGCAGTACTTC	CSVGRGGREQYF
.	16	.	TRBV9	TRBJ1-3	TGTGCCAGCAGCCCCCGCGGGGGCGGCTCTGGAAACACCATATATTTT	CASSPRGGGSGNTIYF
.	16	.	TRBV7-9	TRBJ2-7	TGTGCCAGCAGCCCCCTTCGACAGGTGTTGGGCTACGAGCAGTACTTC	CASSPLRQVLGYEQYF
.	17	.	TRBV10-3	TRBJ2-3	TGTGCCATCAGTGAGTCTGGCAGGACAACTAGCACAGATACGCAGTATTTT	CAISESGRTTSTDTQYF
.	15	.	TRBV5-1	TRBJ2-6	TGCGCCAGCAGCTGGCCGACAGGTGGGGCCAACGTCCTGACTTTC	CASSWPTGGANVLTF
.	15	.	TRBV7-7	TRBJ2-2	TGTGCTAGCAGCTTAGGCTTAGCGAACACCGGGGAGCTGTTTTTT	CASSLGLANTGELFF
.	15	.	TRBV13	TRBJ1-6	TGTGCCAGCAGCGTACGACGGAGCCTAAGCTCACCCCTCCACTTT	CASSVRRSLSSPLHF
.	13	once	TRBV7-3	TRBJ1-3	TGTGCCAGCAGCTCTACACAGGGAAACACCATATATTTT	CASSSTQGNTIYF
.	17	.	TRBV5-1	TRBJ1-5	TGCGCCAGCAGCTTGTCAGGTCCTCCGGATAGCAATCAGCCCCAGCATTTT	CASSLSGPPDSNQPQHF